A single TCR beta chain is shown here with its context. The data originate from a study of technical replicates of blood from several donors. Germline loops: CDR1 SGHAT, CDR2 FQNNGV. The CDR3 has 14 amino acids. The V gene end was trimmed by 1 base and the J gene end by 7 bases; junction bases not matched to a gene: 7. Measured with immunoSEQ multiplex PCR; TCRdb has only the in-frame clones, and not every one. The repertoire holds about 69,000 clones, with 88% as singletons. The sample taken for sequencing was PBMCs. This chain connects TRBV11-2 to TRBJ2-7; TRBD1 matches at 7 bases. The TCR comes from a human donor in good health. Some clones in this sample may be carry-over from other donors' samples. The CDR3 spells CASSLGTGLREQYF. CDR3 DNA: TGTGCCAGCAGCTTAGGGACAGGTCTCAGGGAGCAGTACTTC.